These 26 T cell receptor beta chains originate from one sample sequenced in a study of beta chain features in type 1 diabetes. General study results and limits: Moderate but significant shortening of TCRB CDR3s was recorded in all four CD4+ subsets from Type 1 diabetes patients.

The entirety of the isolated RNA underwent reverse transcription, so expressed TCRB transcripts were sequenced. Assay: immunoSEQ multiplex PCR; the TCRdb copy retains only in-frame clones and omits some. The data hold hundreds of thousands of clones, with more than 12% observed a single time. No antigens are known for them. Sequencing was carried out using naive CD4+ T cells from blood. The source of these receptors is a man younger than 30 with type 1 diabetes.

This rearrangement joins TRBV5-6 to TRBJ2-2; D not resolved. Germline V gene data show CDR1 as SGHDT and CDR2 as YYEEEE. V was trimmed by 2 bases and J by 2 bases, leaving 1 base between them. The CDR3 covers 12 residues. The CDR3 coding sequence is TGTGCCAGCAGCTTTAACACCGGGGAGCTGTTTTTT. Its translation is CASSFNTGELFF.

This clone was detected only a few times. Here the CDR3 reads CASSPGTNEKLFF. Written as DNA, the CDR3 is TGCGCCAGCAGCCCCGGGACGAATGAAAAACTGTTTTTT. The chain uses TRBV5-1 and TRBJ1-4, with TRBD1 as a possible D gene (5 bases). Germline loops: CDR1 SGHRS, CDR2 YFSETQ. CDR3 length equals 13 residues. V was pared by 4 bases and J by 5 bases, with 9 bases between.

As concerns this clone: This may arise from a read error, as a much more abundant clone is one base away. Other DNA sequences of this sample code for an identical CDR3. The chain joins TRBV6-1 to TRBJ2-5; D unresolved. Germline loops: CDR1 MNHNS, CDR2 SASEGT. This CDR3 contains 11 residues. Trimming took off 6 bases at V and 0 bases at J, with 2 bases between the two ends. The CDR3 reads CASSYQETQYF. The DNA for the CDR3 is TGTGCCAGCAGCTACCAAGAGACCCAGTACTTC.

The genes are TRBV7-2 and TRBJ2-1; D not resolved. CDR1 and CDR2 (germline): SGHTA, FQGNSA. Trimming pared 5 bases from V and 8 bases from J, leaving 16 bases between. The CDR3 has 14 amino acids. The CDR3 bases are TGTGCCAGCAGCCTTGCCGCTTTGAACTATGAGCAGTTCTTC. This encodes CASSLAALNYEQFF.

The chain couples TRBV11-2 to TRBJ2-3; D possibly corresponds to TRBD2 (6 bases). The CDR3 contains 16 residues. Trimming took off 6 bases at V and 0 bases at J, with 16 bases between the two ends. The germline CDR1 and CDR2 sequences are SGHAT and FQNNGV. The CDR3 spells CASSRTRLGSTDTQYF. In nucleotides, the CDR3 is TGTGCCAGCAGTCGCACTCGACTAGGCAGCACAGATACGCAGTATTTT.

The genes are TRBV6-8 and TRBJ1-1; tentative D call: TRBD1 (5 bases). V was clipped by 8 bases and J by 8 bases, with 15 bases between them. CDR1 is MNHGY, CDR2 SAAAGT, per germline. The CDR3 contains 12 residues. CDR3: CASLWDVTEAFF. The CDR3 DNA is TGTGCCAGCTTATGGGACGTTACCGAAGCTTTCTTT.

This chain connects TRBV6-1 to TRBJ2-7, with D possibly being TRBD1 (6 bases). The germline V gene encodes CDR1 MNHNS and CDR2 SASEGT. The CDR3 contains 13 residues. With 4 bases removed from V and 4 bases from J, the gap between germline ends came to 11 bases. CDR3 amino acids: CASSVGQQYEQYF. CDR3 nucleotide sequence: TGTGCCAGCAGTGTCGGACAGCAGTACGAGCAGTACTTC.

The chain recombines TRBV7-3 with TRBJ2-5; D gene ambiguous. The germline V gene has CDR1 SGHTA and CDR2 FQGTGA. The CDR3 spans 13 residues. The V end was cut by 0 bases, the J end by 5 bases, with 7 bases between. CDR3 bases: TGTGCCAGCAGCTTAACCTTTACGGAGACCCAGTACTTC. Protein: CASSLTFTETQYF.

The gene calls are TRBV6-1 and TRBJ2-7; no firm D call. CDR1 is MNHNS and CDR2 is SASEGT in the germline V gene. CDR3 length: 11 residues. V was pared by 7 bases and J by 6 bases, with 10 bases between. CDR3 in amino acids: CASTEPSEQYF. For the CDR3, the DNA is TGTGCCAGCACGGAGCCGAGCGAGCAGTACTTC.

The chain uses TRBV7-2 and TRBJ2-7; 10 nucleotides agree with TRBD1. In germline, CDR1 is SGHTA, CDR2 FQGNSA. Losses at the gene ends were 2 bases for V and 1 base for J; bases not matched to a gene: 5. The CDR3 loop spans 16 amino acids. The CDR3 spells CASSLSGGQGSYEQYF. The CDR3 DNA sequence: TGTGCCAGCAGCTTATCTGGGGGACAGGGGTCCTACGAGCAGTACTTC.

This clone was seen a handful of times. The rearrangement links TRBV4-3 to TRBJ2-7; a possible D gene is TRBD1 (6 bases). The CDR3 loop spans 14 amino acids. Trimming removed 0 bases from V and 4 bases from J, with 10 bases in between. Germline lookup yields CDR1 LGHNA and CDR2 YSLEER. The CDR3 spells CASSQEGGMYEQYF. The CDR3 DNA reads as TGCGCCAGCAGCCAAGAAGGGGGAATGTACGAGCAGTACTTC.

The chain has TRBV29-1 and TRBJ1-3, with D unclear. Germline V CDR1 and CDR2: SQVTM, ANQGSEA. The CDR3 has 13 amino acids. Trimming removed 4 bases from V and 0 bases from J, with 7 bases in between. CDR3 DNA sequence: TGCAGCGTTGCGTTCTCCTCTGGAAACACCATATATTTT. Protein product: CSVAFSSGNTIYF.

This clone was picked up a small number of times. The chain carries TRBV7-6 and TRBJ1-6, with 7 bases aligning to TRBD1. Germline assignment: CDR1 SGHVS and CDR2 FNYEAQ. J was trimmed by 8 bases and V by 5 bases; bases with no gene match: 9. The CDR3 length is 15 residues. In nucleotides, the CDR3 is TGTGCCAGCAGCCCGCGACAGGGAAGGGATTCACCCCTCCACTTT. Its translation: CASSPRQGRDSPLHF.

The chain carries TRBV6-5 and TRBJ2-7, with D possibly called TRBD1 or TRBD2 (5 bases each). The germline CDR1 and CDR2 sequences are MNHEY and SVGAGI. V was trimmed by 6 bases and J by 3 bases, leaving 12 bases between them. The length of the CDR3 is 13 residues. In DNA, the CDR3 is TGTGCCAGCAGACCGGGACGGCTCTACGAGCAGTACTTC. Amino acids: CASRPGRLYEQYF.

This chain connects TRBV5-1 to TRBJ2-5; D unresolved. The J call is in doubt because the DNA end fits TRBJ2-7 better. Germline V lookup: CDR1 SGHRS, CDR2 YFSETQ. The CDR3 is 13 residues long. CDR3 sequence: CASSLTGRNEQYF. The DNA for the CDR3 is TGCGCCAGCAGCCTTACTGGACGGAACGAGCAGTACTTC.

V usage is TRBV14 and J usage is TRBJ2-4, with a tentative D call TRBD1 (9 bases). Germline values: CDR1 SGHDN, CDR2 FVKESK. This CDR3 contains 15 residues. V lost 4 bases and J 8 bases, leaving 18 bases between the germline ends. CDR3 loop: CASSPLGGDRDIQYF. The CDR3 DNA reads as TGTGCCAGCAGCCCCCTCGGGGGGGACAGGGACATTCAGTACTTC.

This clone was found a few times. The genes are TRBV7-3 and TRBJ2-1; TRBD2 is a possible D gene (6 bases). In germline, CDR1 is SGHTA, CDR2 FQGTGA. V lost 4 bases and J lost 7, with 17 bases in between. This CDR3 has 15 amino acids. The CDR3 coding sequence is TGTGCCAGCAGCTCACGAGCGGGCCGACGGAATGAGCAGTTCTTC. This translates into CASSSRAGRRNEQFF.

The genes are TRBV11-2 and TRBJ2-2; 14 nucleotides align to TRBD2. V shed 6 bases and J 7 bases; nucleotides not matched to a gene: 10. The CDR3 length is 17 residues. The germline V gene encodes CDR1 SGHAT and CDR2 FQNNGV. The CDR3 sequence: CASSSTSGRAGGGELFF. The CDR3 DNA reads TGTGCCAGCAGTTCGACTAGCGGGAGGGCCGGAGGCGGGGAGCTGTTTTTT.

This clone was counted only a few times. The chain joins TRBV5-1 to TRBJ2-7; 10 bases match TRBD2. The CDR3 sequence is 16 residues long. With 1 base clipped from V and 5 bases from J, the junction kept 9 bases outside the gene matches. The germline gives CDR1 SGHRS, CDR2 YFSETQ. The CDR3 nucleotides read TGCGCCAGCAGCTTGAGAAGCGGGGGGGCAGAAAACGAGCAGTACTTC. Protein: CASSLRSGGAENEQYF.

The genes are TRBV28 and TRBJ1-5; tentatively, D is TRBD1 (6 bases). There are 16 residues in the CDR3. From germline, CDR1 is MDHEN and CDR2 SYDVKM. V dropped 4 bases and J dropped 1 base, with 14 bases sitting between them. Here the CDR3 reads CASSSGRGLSNQPQHF. The CDR3 nucleotides read TGTGCCAGCAGTTCTGGCAGGGGCCTGAGCAATCAGCCCCAGCATTTT.

This clone was counted between two and nine times. The chain recombines TRBV7-9 with TRBJ2-5; no reliable D call. Germline V lookup: CDR1 SEHNR, CDR2 FQNEAQ (reference sequence). V was cut by 1 base and J by 1 base, with 7 bases left in between. The CDR3 extends over 14 amino acids. The CDR3 sequence: CASSLVSSQETQYF. CDR3 coding DNA: TGTGCCAGCAGCTTAGTGTCTAGCCAAGAGACCCAGTACTTC.

The chain recombines TRBV9 with TRBJ2-3; 7 nucleotides agree with TRBD2. The germline V gene has CDR1 SGDLS and CDR2 YYNGEE. Trimming cost V 2 bases and J 4 bases; bases outside gene matches: 4. The length of the CDR3 is 14 residues. For the CDR3, the DNA is TGTGCCAGCAGCGTCGGGGGGATCTCAGATACGCAGTATTTT. Its protein is CASSVGGISDTQYF. The entire variable domain, with the rest obtained from reference TRBV9 and TRBJ2-3, is as follows: DSGVTQTPKHLITATGQRVTLRCSPRSGDLSVYWYQQSLDQGLQFLIQYYNGEERAKGNILERFSAQQFPDLHSELNLSSLELGDSALYFCASSVGGISDTQYFGPGTRLTVL.

The gene calls are TRBV5-6 and TRBJ1-2; D remains unclear. From germline, CDR1 is SGHDT and CDR2 YYEEEE. V gave up 2 bases and J gave up 4 bases, with 15 bases separating them. The CDR3 has 15 amino acids. The CDR3 DNA follows: TGTGCCAGCAGCTTAACGTTCGGCCTTCTCTATGGCTACACCTTC. Translating it yields CASSLTFGLLYGYTF.

The table lists this clone with a count of one. The gene calls are TRBV6-5 and TRBJ2-7; TRBD1 matches at 7 bases. The CDR3 contains 13 residues. The V and J ends lost 7 bases and 2 bases, in that order; junction bases with no gene match: 5. CDR1 and CDR2 from the germline V gene are MNHEY and SVGAGI. The CDR3 spells CASISRGTYEQYF. The CDR3 DNA follows: TGTGCCAGCATCTCCAGGGGGACCTACGAGCAGTACTTC.

This clone came up a few times. The chain employs TRBV19 and TRBJ2-2, with D hard to call. The CDR3 spans 14 residues. Germline loops: CDR1 LNHDA, CDR2 SQIVND (reference sequence). Trimming removed 4 bases from V and 6 bases from J, with 12 bases in between. DNA of the CDR3: TGTGCCAGTAGTAGGTCTGATACATCCGGGGAGCTGTTTTTT. Amino acids: CASSRSDTSGELFF.

The genes are TRBV20-1 and TRBJ2-1; D remains unclear. V lost 6 bases and J lost 7, with 10 bases in between. Germline V lookup: CDR1 DFQATT, CDR2 SNEGSKA (reference sequence). This CDR3 contains 11 residues. The CDR3 nucleotides read TGCAGTGCCTATCCCAGGAATGAGCAGTTCTTC. Translating it yields CSAYPRNEQFF.